Ten or more counts support the clone carrying this T cell receptor beta chain. The target antigen is unknown. Not enrolled were patients with uncontrolled infection, other autoimmune disease, pregnancy or lactation. This record belongs to a study of T cells in Graves' hyperthyroidism and ophthalmopathy. Study-level background: At the time of initial diagnosis and before any treatment, peripheral blood was collected. Study-level results: Ophthalmopathy was identified by the model a median about 6.4 months ahead of onset. Most clonotypes that expanded in the thyroid above 0.001 also showed up in blood.

CDR3 length: 14 amino acids. Trimming cost V 6 bases and J 2 bases, with 13 bases left between them. Amplified regions were TCR beta CDR3 sequences from RNA transcripts. A set of HTBI primers served as the primers for a first-round RT-PCR of the TCR CDR3. Using its own MiXCR run on the multiplex PCR reads, TCRdb lists one record per CDR3 protein. Among roughly 750,000 distinct CDR3 sequences listed, about 17% were seen once. The source of this sequence is a man younger than 35 with Graves' hyperthyroidism. Sequencing input: blood. The rearrangement uses TRBV12-3 or TRBV12-4 and TRBJ2-5; D unresolved. CDR3 in DNA: TGTGCCAGCAGCCGGGCCCCCGGGCAAGAGACCCAGTACTTC. This encodes CASSRAPGQETQYF.